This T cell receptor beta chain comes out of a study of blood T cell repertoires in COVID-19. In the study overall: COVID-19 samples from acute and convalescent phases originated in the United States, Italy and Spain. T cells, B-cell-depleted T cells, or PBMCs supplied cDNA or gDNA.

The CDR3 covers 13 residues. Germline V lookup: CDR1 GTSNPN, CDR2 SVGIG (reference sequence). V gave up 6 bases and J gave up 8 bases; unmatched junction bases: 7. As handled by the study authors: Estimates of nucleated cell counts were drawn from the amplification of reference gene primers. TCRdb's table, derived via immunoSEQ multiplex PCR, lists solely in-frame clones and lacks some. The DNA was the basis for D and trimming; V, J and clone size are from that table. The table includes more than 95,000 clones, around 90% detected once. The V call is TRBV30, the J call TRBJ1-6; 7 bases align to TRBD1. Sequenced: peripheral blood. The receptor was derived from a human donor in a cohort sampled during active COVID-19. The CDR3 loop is CACQGQTYSPLHF. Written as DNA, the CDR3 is TGTGCCTGTCAGGGACAGACCTATTCACCCCTCCACTTT.